Below are 7 T cell receptor beta chains sequenced from a single sample in a study of naive and memory T cell subsets. An equimolar mix of two oligonucleotides served as the beta constant-region primer for TRBC1 and TRBC2. TCRdb re-derived calls from the UMI-ligation and nested PCR reads in MiXCR, one entry per CDR3 protein. The sample has approximately 140,000 distinct CDR3 sequences; more than 15% are singletons. Sequencing input: naive CD4+ T cells from blood. These receptors all come from a human donor in good health.

This clonotype was seen more than once but under ten times. The chain recombines TRBV10-1 with TRBJ2-7; D is perhaps TRBD1 or TRBD2 (5 bases each). CDR3 length: 17 residues. From germline, CDR1 is WNHNN and CDR2 SYGVQD (reference sequence). V lost 5 bases and J lost 2, with 22 bases in between. The CDR3 nucleotides are TGCGCCAGCAGTCCGTTCGGGTTGGGGGAGATAACCTACGAGCAGTACTTC. This encodes CASSPFGLGEITYEQYF.

The rearrangement links TRBV10-3 to TRBJ2-1; D remains ambiguous. V dropped 2 bases and J dropped 11 bases, with 10 bases sitting between them. CDR1 ENHRY and CDR2 SYGVKD come from the germline V gene. There are 12 residues in the CDR3. In DNA form, the CDR3 reads TGTGCCATCAGTGAGGGCAGCCCGAAGCAGTTCTTC. Its translation is CAISEGSPKQFF.

This clonotype has more than one count but fewer than ten. The rearrangement links TRBV4-1 to TRBJ2-1; 9 bases align to TRBD2. The CDR3 totals 19 residues. After removal of 0 bases from V and 6 bases from J, the junction contained 15 bases not matched to a gene. The germline V gene has CDR1 MGHRA and CDR2 YSYEKL. This CDR3 reads CASSQEPYTEREVGNEQFF. CDR3 sequence (DNA): TGCGCCAGCAGCCAAGAACCCTATACTGAGCGGGAGGTGGGCAATGAGCAGTTCTTC.

V usage is TRBV5-1 and J usage is TRBJ1-2; 7 bases align to TRBD1. V lost 0 bases to trimming and J lost 6 bases; unmatched junction nucleotides: 8. The germline gives CDR1 SGHRS, CDR2 YFSETQ. The CDR3 spans 15 residues. CDR3 residues: CASSLGNRGSDGYTF. The CDR3 coding sequence is TGCGCCAGCAGCTTGGGAAACAGGGGATCGGATGGCTACACCTTC.

The V and J genes are TRBV3-1 and TRBJ2-1, with 12 nucleotides matching TRBD1. The J segment lost 4 bases and the V segment lost 4 bases, leaving 14 bases of the junction unmatched. The CDR3 contains 19 residues. Germline V CDR1 and CDR2: LGHDT, YNNKEL (reference sequence). The CDR3 reads CASSPRDRGPLPLYNEQFF. The CDR3 DNA reads TGTGCCAGCAGCCCCCGGGACAGGGGGCCTCTTCCGTTATACAATGAGCAGTTCTTC.

This clonotype was seen a handful of times. The V and J genes are TRBV28 and TRBJ2-7, with a tentative D call TRBD1 (5 bases). The CDR3 has 15 amino acids. V shed 7 bases and J shed 2 bases, with 18 bases lying between them. The germline V gene has CDR1 MDHEN and CDR2 SYDVKM. The chain's CDR3 is CASTDPGREPYEQYF. In nucleotides, the CDR3 is TGTGCCAGCACCGACCCCGGCAGGGAACCCTACGAGCAGTACTTC.

The chain employs TRBV6-1 and TRBJ1-5; 8 bases map to TRBD1. Germline CDR1 reads MNHNS; CDR2 reads SASEGT. Trimming at V came to 4 bases and at J to 9 bases, leaving 11 bases not matched to a gene. CDR3 length equals 15 residues. CDR3 sequence (DNA): TGTGCCAGCAGTGCAGACGGACAGGGATTTAGGCCCCAGCATTTT. Translation: CASSADGQGFRPQHF.